Presented here are 4 T cell receptor beta chains from one specimen sequenced in a study of tumor-infiltrating lymphocytes in primary liver carcinoma (dated by TCRdb to between 2016 and 2019). Total RNA and DNA were co-extracted without cell sorting from 20-30 mg of bulk tissue using the AllPrep DNA/RNA mini kit. TCRdb records Illumina HiSeq 2500 as the sequencer. A constant-region primer and ProtoScript II reverse transcriptase were used to reverse-transcribe TCRbeta-specific cDNA from roughly 480 ng total RNA. Construction of the TCRbeta libraries relied on three nested rounds of multiplex PCR, following a slightly modified ARM-PCR procedure. Multiplex TRBV1-TRBV30 forward primers and a Cbeta reverse primer were used in the first two PCR rounds, each of which was run for 10 to 11 cycles. The public reads were reanalyzed by TCRdb: fastp trimming at Q25, MiXCR alignment, in-frame beta chains only. Under each unique CDR3 protein, matching rows form one entry showing the most common genes and DNA. The sample table holds 100,000 to 150,000 distinct CDR3 sequences, of which 60% to 75% were seen once. Clones ranked in the top ten supply approximately 8% of the sample.

The sample taken for sequencing was liver tumor tissue from sampling region 3. Interpreted using the paper, the cell subset or site label stands for: tumor region T3, left-lateral pole. The receptors shown here come from a woman aged 60 to 75 with primary liver carcinoma and hepatitis B virus infection.

This clonotype is a singleton in its sample. Here the CDR3 omits its conserved ending phenylalanine or tryptophan, so a read error is the likely source. V usage is TRBV11-2 and J usage is TRBJ2-1; tentative D call: TRBD2 (5 bases). The CDR3 spans 13 residues. CDR1 is SGHAT, CDR2 FQNNGV, per germline. The CDR3 sequence is CASSWTSGGEQFL. The CDR3 DNA reads as TGTGCCAGTAGCTGGACGAGCGGTGGTGAGCAGTTCCTC.

As concerns this clonotype: At one of its ends the junction is not consistent with the germline gene, which may arise from a read error. This chain uses TRBV6-2 or TRBV6-3 with TRBJ2-2, with TRBD1 matching over 9 bases. Germline V gene data show CDR1 as MNHEY and CDR2 as SVGEGT. The CDR3 has 16 amino acids. As DNA, the CDR3 is TGTGCCAGCAGTTATTCGCCGGGACAGGGCACCGGGGGGCTGTTTTTT. This gives the protein CASSYSPGQGTGGLFF.

This clonotype came up a few times. A single base separates this from a much larger clone, so it may be a read error. CDR3 nucleotides: TGTACCTGGAGTAGGGTCACCGGGGAGCTGTTTTTT. This translates into CTWSRVTGELFF. The chain combines TRBV30 with TRBJ2-2; D ambiguous. The length of the CDR3 is 12 residues. Germline CDR1 is GTSNPN and CDR2 is SVGIG (reference sequence).

On this clonotype: With a much larger clone just one base away, this may be a read error. V and J are TRBV5-1 and TRBJ2-1; TRBD1 is a possible D gene (5 bases). This CDR3 has 15 residues. Trimming pared 3 bases from V and 9 bases from J, leaving 19 bases between. Germline V gene sequence: CDR1 SGHRS, CDR2 YFSETQ. DNA of the CDR3: TGCGCCAGCAGCTCTAGACAGAGATACATCCCTGAGCAGTTCTTC. It encodes CASSSRQRYIPEQFF.